This TCR beta chain was obtained from a study of T cells in Graves' hyperthyroidism and ophthalmopathy. Whole-study results and caveats: In simple terms, a model built on 13 V-J features told ophthalmopathy apart from stable hyperthyroidism. Most expanded thyroid clonotypes above 0.001 recurred in blood.

It was uncontrolled infection, other autoimmune disease, pregnancy or lactation that excluded patients. TCR beta CDR3 sequences were amplified from RNA transcripts. First-round RT-PCR targeting the TCR CDR3 was performed with the HTBI primer set. MiXCR, run by TCRdb on the multiplex PCR reads, gives a single entry per CDR3 protein. The sample yields about 640,000 distinct CDR3 sequences, around 21% seen once. Looked up from germline, CDR1 is SEHNR and CDR2 is FQNEAQ (reference sequence). CDR3 size: 16 residues. V was cut by 5 bases and J by 2 bases, with 15 bases left in between. Worth noting for this clonotype: The antigen is undetermined.

The rearrangement links TRBV7-9 to TRBJ2-2, with D possibly being TRBD1 or TRBD2 (5 bases each). The material sequenced was blood. This receptor was taken from a man younger than 40 with Graves' ophthalmopathy. CDR3 residues: CASSKTRGANTGELFF. CDR3 nucleotide sequence: TGTGCCAGCAGCAAGACGAGGGGTGCTAACACCGGGGAGCTGTTTTTT.